The clone carrying this T cell receptor beta chain was observed a handful of times. The trim removed 2 bases at V and 7 bases at J, leaving 4 bases unmatched. The germline V gene has CDR1 MGHRA and CDR2 YSYEKL. This CDR3 has 15 amino acids. Patients with ophthalmopathy all had a Clinical Activity Score of at least 3, a NOSPECS grade of at least 4 and duration under 3 months. Uncontrolled infection, other autoimmune disease, pregnancy or lactation excluded patients. Every diagnosis used clinical symptoms, serum thyroxine and TRAb, thyroid ultrasound and orbital computed tomography. Out of approximately 9.9 ml of fresh peripheral blood came the PBMCs. From RNA transcripts, TCR beta CDR3 regions were amplified. HTBI primers were employed in a first-round RT-PCR of the TCR CDR3. TCRdb recomputed calls from the multiplex PCR reads with MiXCR, one row per CDR3 protein. The sample yields hundreds of thousands of distinct CDR3 sequences, about 15% seen once.

The sample is drawn from a study of T cells in Graves' hyperthyroidism and ophthalmopathy. The chain carries TRBV4-1 and TRBJ2-1, with 11 bases fitting TRBD2. This receptor was identified in a man younger than 30 with Graves' ophthalmopathy. The sequenced material came from blood. The CDR3 loop reads CASSQTSGSLNEQFF. The CDR3 nucleotides are TGCGCCAGCAGCCAAACTAGCGGGAGTCTGAATGAGCAGTTCTTC.